Described below is a single TCR beta chain sequence and its context. This entry belongs to a study of blood T cell repertoires in COVID-19. The CDR3 totals 15 residues. The V and J ends lost 6 bases and 1 base, in that order; junction bases with no gene match: 7. The germline V gene has CDR1 LNHDA and CDR2 SQIVND (reference sequence). Libraries were prepared by immunoSEQ multiplex PCR; TCRdb keeps only in-frame clonotypes and omits some of them. This table holds just over 350,000 clones, less than 90% found once. The sequence was obtained from a woman in her 30s who had recovered from COVID-19. Material for sequencing was PBMCs or T cells enriched from blood (not recorded which). The chain carries TRBV19 and TRBJ2-7, with TRBD1 matching 9 bases. Here the CDR3 reads CASSPDRGGSYEQYF. The DNA for the CDR3 is TGTGCCAGTAGCCCTGACAGGGGGGGATCCTACGAGCAGTACTTC.